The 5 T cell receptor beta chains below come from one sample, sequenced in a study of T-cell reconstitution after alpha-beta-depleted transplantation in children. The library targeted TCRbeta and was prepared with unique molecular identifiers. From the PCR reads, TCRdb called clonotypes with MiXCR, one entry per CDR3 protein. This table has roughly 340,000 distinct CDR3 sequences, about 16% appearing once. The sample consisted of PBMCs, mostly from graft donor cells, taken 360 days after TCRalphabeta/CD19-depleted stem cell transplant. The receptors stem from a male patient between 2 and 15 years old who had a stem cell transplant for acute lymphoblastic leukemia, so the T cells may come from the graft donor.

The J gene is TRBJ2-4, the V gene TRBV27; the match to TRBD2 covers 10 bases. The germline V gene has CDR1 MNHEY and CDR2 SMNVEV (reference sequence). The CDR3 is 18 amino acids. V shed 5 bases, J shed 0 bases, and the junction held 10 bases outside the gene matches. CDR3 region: CASSMLAGDGRAKNIQYF. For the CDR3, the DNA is TGTGCCAGCAGTATGCTAGCGGGAGATGGGAGAGCCAAAAACATTCAGTACTTC.

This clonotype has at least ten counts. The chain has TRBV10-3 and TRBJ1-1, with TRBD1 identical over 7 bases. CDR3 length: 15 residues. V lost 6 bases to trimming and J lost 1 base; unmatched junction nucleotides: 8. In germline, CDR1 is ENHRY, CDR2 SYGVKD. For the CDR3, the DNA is TGTGCCATCAGCCCCAAACAGGGGAGGAACACTGAAGCTTTCTTT. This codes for CAISPKQGRNTEAFF.

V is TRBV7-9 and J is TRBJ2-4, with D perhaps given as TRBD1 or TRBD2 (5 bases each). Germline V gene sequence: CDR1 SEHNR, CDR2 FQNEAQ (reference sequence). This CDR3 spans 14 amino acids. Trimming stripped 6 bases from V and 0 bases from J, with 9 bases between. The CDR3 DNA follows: TGTGCCAGCAGTTCCGGGACAGCCAAAAACATTCAGTACTTC. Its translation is CASSSGTAKNIQYF.

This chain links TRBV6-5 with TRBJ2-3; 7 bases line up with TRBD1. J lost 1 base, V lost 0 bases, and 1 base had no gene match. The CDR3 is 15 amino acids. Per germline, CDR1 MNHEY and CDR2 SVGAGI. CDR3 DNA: TGTGCCAGCAGTTACTCTGGACAGGGCACAGATACGCAGTATTTT. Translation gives CASSYSGQGTDTQYF.

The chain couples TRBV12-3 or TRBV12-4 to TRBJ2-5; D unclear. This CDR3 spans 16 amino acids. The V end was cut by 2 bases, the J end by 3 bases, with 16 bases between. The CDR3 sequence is CASSLILREGEETQYF. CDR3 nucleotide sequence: TGTGCCAGCAGTTTAATCTTGAGAGAAGGAGAAGAGACCCAGTACTTC.